The present entry profiles one TCR beta chain with its context. Trimming shortened V by 7 bases and J by 8 bases, and 3 bases separated the two germline ends. The germline V gene encodes CDR1 MNHNS and CDR2 SASEGT. The CDR3 is 8 residues long. Investigators profiled TCR beta VDJ and CDR3 from genomic DNA template. TCRdb analysed the reads with MiXCR anew, one entry per CDR3 protein. This table holds some 120,000 distinct CDR3 sequences, about 46% found once. This specimen comes from a study of CD8+CD57+ T cells in acquired aplastic anemia. Study-level information: DNA from sorted CD4+ and CD8+ cells averaged around 3.5 ug.

The V call is TRBV6-1, the J call TRBJ2-7, with D unclear. The sequence was obtained from a human donor in good health, serving as a control. The sample was sorted CD4+, CD8+, or CD8+CD57+ T cells (not recorded which) from PBMCs. The DNA for the CDR3 is TGTGCCAGCACCAAGCAGTACTTC. It translates to CASTKQYF.